What follows describes a single T cell receptor (beta chain). Antigen: not known. This record comes from a study of beta chain features in type 1 diabetes. The investigators reverse transcribed all of the isolated RNA, so they sequenced expressed TCRB transcripts. The table came from immunoSEQ multiplex PCR; TCRdb's copy has only in-frame clones and leaves some out. The sample has 900,000 or so clones; around a sixth are singletons. Study results and limitations: These data did not resolve whether HLA type affects TCRB rearrangement.

The CDR3 extends over 16 amino acids. In germline, CDR1 is SGHTA, CDR2 FQGTGA. V lost 5 bases, J lost 7 bases, and 7 bases stayed unmatched. The sequence was collected from a woman aged 18-29 years in good health. The sample was naive CD4+ T cells from blood. The chain is built from TRBV7-3 and TRBJ2-1, with TRBD2 matching over 14 bases. CDR3 nucleotides: TGTGCCAGCAGCCTTCGGACTAGCGGGAGGAGGAATGAGCAGTTCTTC. Its protein is CASSLRTSGRRNEQFF.